This is a list of T cell receptor beta chains from one sample in a study of blood T cell repertoires in COVID-19. Here immunoSEQ multiplex PCR was the method, and the copy in TCRdb shows in-frame clones only, minus some. The sample yields roughly 11,000 clones, around three quarters seen once. Sequenced material: peripheral blood. These receptors all stem from a man aged 60-69 years with COVID-19, enrolled during active disease. Each CDR3 is given with its conserved first and last residue. The order of the fields is V gene, clone size, J gene, D gene, CDR3 protein, CDR3 DNA. The D gene is left open where the match is weak. Clone sizes are given selectively: once, few, many, or a class where the clone is expanded.

>TRBV10-3|.|TRBJ2-7|.
CAISDPSRSSYEQYF
TGTGCCATCAGTGACCCCTCCCGGAGCTCCTACGAGCAGTACTTC
>TRBV12-5|.|TRBJ1-1|.
CASGLGYPGAEAFF
TGTGCTAGTGGTTTGGGCTACCCAGGGGCTGAAGCTTTCTTT
>TRBV19|once|TRBJ1-4|.
CASSIQGATNEKLFF
TGTGCCAGTAGTATCCAGGGTGCAACTAATGAAAAACTGTTTTTT
>TRBV19|.|TRBJ1-4|.
CASSIWGRDEKLFF
TGTGCCAGTAGTATTTGGGGGCGCGACGAAAAACTGTTTTTT
>TRBV7-6|few|TRBJ2-3|.
CASSSGQIGSDTQYF
TGTGCCAGCAGCTCCGGACAAATCGGCTCAGATACGCAGTATTTT
>TRBV7-9|few|TRBJ1-2|.
CASSLGAGQNYGYTF
TGTGCCAGCAGCTTAGGGGCCGGACAGAACTATGGCTACACCTTC
>TRBV27|.|TRBJ1-6|.
CASSLRARGLNSPLHF
TGTGCCAGCAGTTTGCGGGCTAGGGGACTGAATTCACCCCTCCACTTT
>TRBV6-1|.|TRBJ1-5|.
CASSETGYNQPQHF
TGTGCCAGCAGTGAAACCGGGTATAATCAGCCCCAGCATTTT
>TRBV18|.|TRBJ1-2|TRBD1
CASSPIGLGQGIANYGYTF
TGTGCCAGCTCACCAATTGGGCTCGGACAGGGAATAGCTAACTATGGCTACACCTTC
>TRBV5-6|.|TRBJ2-3|TRBD1
CASSLDRGIDWDTQYF
TGTGCCAGCAGCTTGGACAGGGGGATAGATTGGGATACGCAGTATTTT
>TRBV19|few|TRBJ1-1|.
CASSIGSSNTEAFF
TGTGCCAGTAGTATCGGGAGTTCGAACACTGAAGCTTTCTTT
>TRBV9|.|TRBJ2-3|.
CASSVGTAPPDTQYF
TGTGCCAGCAGCGTAGGCACCGCGCCCCCAGATACGCAGTATTTT
>TRBV12-5|.|TRBJ2-1|.
CASGLILGEQFF
TGTGCTAGTGGTTTGATACTAGGTGAGCAGTTCTTC
>TRBV5-1|.|TRBJ2-1|.
CASSSSPDSYNEQFF
TGCGCCAGCAGCTCCAGTCCAGACTCCTACAATGAGCAGTTCTTC
>TRBV19|.|TRBJ1-4|.
CASSISVIANEKLFF
TGTGCCAGTAGTATTTCGGTCATCGCTAATGAAAAACTGTTTTTT
>TRBV4-2|.|TRBJ1-2|.
CASSQDLSYTF
TGTGCCAGCAGCCAAGATCTCTCCTACACCTTC
>TRBV27|.|TRBJ2-6|.
CASSSYGSGANVLTF
TGTGCCAGCAGTTCTTACGGGTCTGGGGCCAACGTCCTGACTTTC
>TRBV7-2|.|TRBJ1-2|.
CASSFEVHYGYTF
TGTGCCAGCAGCTTTGAGGTACACTATGGCTACACCTTC
>TRBV27|.|TRBJ1-2|.
CASSLSGSPSGYTF
TGTGCCAGCAGTTTATCCGGGTCCCCGTCGGGCTACACCTTC
>TRBV19|once|TRBJ1-3|.
CASKVQVSGNTIYF
TGTGCCAGTAAGGTTCAGGTCTCTGGAAACACCATATATTTT
>TRBV6-2/TRBV6-3|.|TRBJ1-1|TRBD1
CASSYSSTGVNTEAFF
TGTGCCAGCAGTTACTCGAGCACAGGGGTCAACACTGAAGCTTTCTTT
>TRBV27|.|TRBJ2-2|.
CASSDQGIPGELFF
TGTGCCAGCAGCGACCAGGGTATACCCGGGGAGCTGTTTTTT
>TRBV6-6|.|TRBJ2-5|TRBD2
CASSLTGTSGRETQYF
TGTGCCAGCAGTTTGACCGGGACTAGCGGGAGAGAGACCCAGTACTTC
>TRBV7-8|few|TRBJ2-3|TRBD2
CASSLVSIVLAGGTDTQYF
TGTGCCAGCAGCTTAGTGAGCATCGTCCTAGCGGGAGGCACAGATACGCAGTATTTT
>TRBV7-2|.|TRBJ1-5|TRBD1
CASSAGQISNQPQHF
TGTGCCAGCAGCGCGGGACAGATAAGCAATCAGCCCCAGCATTTT
>TRBV28|.|TRBJ1-1|.
CASSIGGAQANTEAFF
TGTGCCAGCAGTATCGGAGGGGCGCAAGCGAACACTGAAGCTTTCTTT
>TRBV20-1|few|TRBJ1-2|TRBD1
CSANRGEGYTF
TGCAGTGCAAACAGGGGAGAGGGCTACACCTTC
>TRBV25-1|few|TRBJ2-4|.
CASSEYRDTNIQYF
TGTGCCAGCAGTGAATACCGGGACACAAACATTCAGTACTTC
>TRBV6-5|once|TRBJ2-7|.
CASSYSPSVSSYEQYF
TGTGCCAGCAGTTACTCCCCCAGCGTTAGCTCCTACGAGCAGTACTTC
>TRBV14|once|TRBJ2-1|TRBD2
CASSPGTSRYNEQFF
TGTGCCAGCAGCCCCGGGACTAGCCGCTACAATGAGCAGTTCTTC
>TRBV28|.|TRBJ2-1|TRBD1
CASTTQPGQGVYEQFF
TGTGCCAGCACCACGCAGCCGGGACAGGGTGTGTATGAGCAGTTCTTC
>TRBV7-6|.|TRBJ1-1|.
CASSSDTYMNTEAFF
TGTGCCAGCAGCTCGGACACCTACATGAACACTGAAGCTTTCTTT
>TRBV24-1|once|TRBJ2-3|TRBD1
CATSDRTGASTDTQYF
TGTGCCACCAGTGATAGGACAGGGGCTAGCACAGATACGCAGTATTTT
>TRBV2|.|TRBJ1-5|.
CASSRASQPQHF
TGTGCCAGCAGTCGCGCGAGTCAGCCCCAGCATTTT
>TRBV6-5|.|TRBJ1-2|TRBD1
CASSYSGTGNYGYTF
TGTGCCAGCAGTTACTCGGGGACAGGGAACTATGGCTACACCTTC
>TRBV6-6|.|TRBJ2-5|.
CASSRSGTLRKTQYF
TGTGCCAGCAGTCGATCCGGGACACTCCGTAAGACCCAGTACTTC
>TRBV11-3|.|TRBJ1-2|TRBD1
CASSPNRGPNYGYTF
TGTGCCAGCAGCCCAAACAGGGGACCGAACTATGGCTACACCTTC
>TRBV6-6|once|TRBJ1-5|.
CASSRTGTGSNQPQHF
TGTGCCAGCAGTCGAACAGGGACGGGGAGCAATCAGCCCCAGCATTTT
>TRBV7-9|once|TRBJ2-7|.
CASSSYYEQYF
TGTGCCAGCAGCTCGTACTACGAGCAGTACTTC
>TRBV3-1/TRBV3-2|.|TRBJ2-1|.
CASSQERLVVYNEQFF
TGTGCCAGCAGCCAAGAACGACTAGTCGTATACAATGAGCAGTTCTTC
>TRBV7-6|.|TRBJ2-1|TRBD2
CASSSSSGRVYNEQFF
TGTGCCAGCAGCTCGTCTAGCGGGAGAGTCTACAATGAGCAGTTCTTC
>TRBV6-1|once|TRBJ1-2|TRBD1
CASSARGTGVTYGYTF
TGTGCCAGCAGTGCTAGGGGTACAGGGGTGACCTATGGCTACACCTTC
>TRBV24-1|few|TRBJ2-3|.
CATSDFGSRNADTQYF
TGTGCCACCAGTGATTTCGGCAGCAGGAACGCAGATACGCAGTATTTT
>TRBV7-2|.|TRBJ2-2|TRBD2
CASSLVLAGSGGELFF
TGTGCCAGCAGCTTGGTTCTAGCGGGATCTGGCGGGGAGCTGTTTTTT
>TRBV7-2|.|TRBJ1-5|TRBD1
CASSSRQGVGGQPQHF
TGTGCCAGCAGCTCGAGACAGGGGGTTGGCGGACAGCCCCAGCATTTT
>TRBV28|.|TRBJ1-2|.
CASSSPTVQQGGYTF
TGTGCCAGCAGTTCCCCGACAGTCCAGCAGGGTGGCTACACCTTC
>TRBV7-9|.|TRBJ1-2|.
CASSLPPSWANYGYTF
TGTGCCAGCAGCCTGCCCCCTAGTTGGGCTAACTATGGCTACACCTTC